One T cell receptor beta chain is described in this entry. Its specificity is unknown. The data stem from a study of cytomegalovirus exposure and HLA in healthy donors. Points from the study as a whole: In a later analysis, the majority of CMV-associated beta chains seemingly showed HLA restriction.

V lost 0 bases and J lost 3; bases outside the gene matches: 7. The germline V gene has CDR1 MGHRA and CDR2 YSYEKL. The CDR3 is 17 amino acids. PCR involved 60 Vbeta and 13 Jbeta primers. Produced via immunoSEQ multiplex PCR; TCRdb's table is partial and in-frame only. The sample consists of around 140,000 clones, more than 75% of them appearing once. The TCR sequence derives from a woman aged 18 to 35 in good health and CMV-seropositive. The sequenced material came from PBMCs. V gene TRBV4-1 combines with J gene TRBJ2-1, with 8 bases identical to TRBD2. In DNA, the CDR3 is TGCGCCAGCAGCCAAGATAATCGGGGGGGCCTCTACAATGAGCAGTTCTTC. Its protein product is CASSQDNRGGLYNEQFF.